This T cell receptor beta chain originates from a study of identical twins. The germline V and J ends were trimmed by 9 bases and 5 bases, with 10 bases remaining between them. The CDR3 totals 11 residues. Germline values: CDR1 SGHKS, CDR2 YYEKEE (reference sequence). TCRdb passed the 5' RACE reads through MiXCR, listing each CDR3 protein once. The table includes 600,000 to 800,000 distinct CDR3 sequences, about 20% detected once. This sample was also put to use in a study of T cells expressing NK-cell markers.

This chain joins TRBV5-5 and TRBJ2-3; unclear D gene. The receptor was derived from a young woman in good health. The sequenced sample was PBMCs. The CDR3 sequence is CATDGVDTQYF. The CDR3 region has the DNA TGTGCCACCGACGGAGTAGATACGCAGTATTTT.